These 2 T cell receptor beta chains were all obtained from the same sample, sequenced in a study of regulatory T cells in long-lasting Graves disease. Specified time point: newly diagnosed GD, antithyroid drugs for less than 3 months. With RNA extracted from PBMCs as input, the TCR library was made. Library construction for TCR beta used iRepertoire HTBI primers and Arm-PCR of CDR3 regions. TCRdb analysed the multiplex PCR reads with MiXCR anew, one entry per CDR3 protein. The data hold hundreds of thousands of distinct CDR3 sequences, with roughly 16% observed a single time. The data also belong to a second study, concerning T cells in Graves' hyperthyroidism and ophthalmopathy.

The sample was peripheral blood mononuclear cells (PBMCs), taken at new diagnosis, from a patient treated with antithyroid drugs. Every receptor here comes from a woman in her twenties or thirties with Graves disease.

This clonotype came up a few times. The V call is TRBV19, the J call TRBJ1-1, with D possibly being TRBD1 (5 bases). CDR3 length: 13 residues. The V gene's germline CDR1 is LNHDA and CDR2 SQIVND (reference sequence). V gave up 7 bases and J gave up 10 bases, with 19 bases separating them. CDR3 sequence: CASIKDGAVAAFF. The CDR3 bases are TGTGCCAGTATTAAGGACGGGGCTGTCGCAGCTTTCTTT. The full variable domain, its missing parts supplied by reference TRBV19 and TRBJ1-1, is DGGITQSPKYLFRKEGQNVTLSCEQNLNHDAMYWYRQDPGQGLRLIYYSQIVNDFQKGDIAEGYSVSREKKESFPLTVTSAQKNPTAFYLCASIKDGAVAAFFGQGTRLTVV.

This clonotype has ten or more counts. V usage is TRBV18 and J usage is TRBJ1-1; TRBD1 aligns across 9 bases. The V segment lost 3 bases and the J segment 12 bases; nucleotides outside the gene matches: 11. Germline loops: CDR1 KGHSH, CDR2 LQKENI. This CDR3 is built from 14 residues. Here the CDR3 DNA reads TGTGCCAGCTCACCGGGACAGGGAGGGATCGCGACTTTCTTT. This gives the protein CASSPGQGGIATFF.